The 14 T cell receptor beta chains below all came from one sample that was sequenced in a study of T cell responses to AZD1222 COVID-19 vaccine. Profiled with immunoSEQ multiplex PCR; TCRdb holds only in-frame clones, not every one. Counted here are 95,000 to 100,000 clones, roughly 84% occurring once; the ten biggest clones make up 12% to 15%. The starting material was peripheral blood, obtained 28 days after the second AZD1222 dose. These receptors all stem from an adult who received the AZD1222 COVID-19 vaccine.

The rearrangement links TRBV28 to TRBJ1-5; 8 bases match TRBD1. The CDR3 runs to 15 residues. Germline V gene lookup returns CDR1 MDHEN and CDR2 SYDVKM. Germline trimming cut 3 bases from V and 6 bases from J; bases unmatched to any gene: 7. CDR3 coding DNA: TGTGCCAGCAGTTTTGTGCTGACAGGGGTTCAGCCCCAGCATTTT. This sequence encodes CASSFVLTGVQPQHF.

This CDR3 is CASSLVLNTEAFF. CDR3 DNA sequence: TGTGCCAGCAGCTTAGTTTTAAACACTGAAGCTTTCTTT. V and J are TRBV7-2 and TRBJ1-1, with D hard to call. CDR3 length: 13 amino acids. Per the germline V gene, CDR1 is SGHTA and CDR2 is FQGNSA. V was shortened by 1 base and J by 2 bases, with 5 bases between the two germline ends.

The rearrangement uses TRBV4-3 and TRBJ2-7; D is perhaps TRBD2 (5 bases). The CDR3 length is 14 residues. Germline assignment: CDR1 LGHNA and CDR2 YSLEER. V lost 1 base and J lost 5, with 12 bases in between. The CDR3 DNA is TGCGCCAGCAGCCAAGGGGTCCCCGGGAACGAGCAGTACTTC. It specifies CASSQGVPGNEQYF.

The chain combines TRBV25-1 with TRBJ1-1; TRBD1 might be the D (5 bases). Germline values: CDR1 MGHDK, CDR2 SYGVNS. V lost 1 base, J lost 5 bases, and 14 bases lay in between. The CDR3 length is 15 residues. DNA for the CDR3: TGTGCCAGCAGTGAATTCAGGGTTGGAGGGACTGAAGCTTTCTTT. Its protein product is CASSEFRVGGTEAFF.

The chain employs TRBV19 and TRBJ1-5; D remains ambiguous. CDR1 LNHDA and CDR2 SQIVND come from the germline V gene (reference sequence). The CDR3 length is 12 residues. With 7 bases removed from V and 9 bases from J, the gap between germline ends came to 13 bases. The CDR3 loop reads CASTREGWPQHF. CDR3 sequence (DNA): TGTGCCAGTACAAGGGAGGGTTGGCCCCAGCATTTT.

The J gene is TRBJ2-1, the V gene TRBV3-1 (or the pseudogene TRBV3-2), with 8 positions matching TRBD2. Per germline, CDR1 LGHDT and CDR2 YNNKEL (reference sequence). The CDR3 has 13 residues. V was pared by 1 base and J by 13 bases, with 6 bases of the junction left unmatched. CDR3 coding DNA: TGTGCCAGCAGCCAAGCGGGGGGGCTCGATCAGTTCTTC. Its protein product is CASSQAGGLDQFF.

The CDR3 sequence is CASKSGSATDTQYF. Written as DNA, the CDR3 is TGTGCCAGCAAGAGCGGGAGTGCCACAGATACGCAGTATTTT. The chain combines TRBV2 with TRBJ2-3; 8 bases are a match to TRBD2. Germline V gene sequence: CDR1 SNHLY, CDR2 FYNNEI. V shed 7 bases, J shed 2 bases, and the junction held 5 bases outside the gene matches. CDR3 length: 14 residues.

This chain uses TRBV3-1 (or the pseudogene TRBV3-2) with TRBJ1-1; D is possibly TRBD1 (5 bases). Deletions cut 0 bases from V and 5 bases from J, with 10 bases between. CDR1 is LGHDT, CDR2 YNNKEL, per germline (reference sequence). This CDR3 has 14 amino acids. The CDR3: CASSQDDRATEAFF. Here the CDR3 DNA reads TGTGCCAGCAGCCAAGATGACAGAGCTACTGAAGCTTTCTTT.

The DNA for the CDR3 is TGCGCCAGCAGCCAAGATTACGCAGGGGGCGAAAACTATGGCTACACCTTC. This codes for CASSQDYAGGENYGYTF. The chain couples TRBV4-3 to TRBJ1-2; TRBD1 agrees at 8 bases. Germline CDR1 is LGHNA and CDR2 is YSLEER. This CDR3 comprises 17 residues. With V trimmed by 0 bases and J by 2 bases, 8 bases remained unmatched.

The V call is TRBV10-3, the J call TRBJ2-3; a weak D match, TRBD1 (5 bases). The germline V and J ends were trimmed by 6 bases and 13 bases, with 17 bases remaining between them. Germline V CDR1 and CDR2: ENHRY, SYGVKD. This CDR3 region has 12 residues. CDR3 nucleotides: TGTGCCATCAGCGACAGTGCCCTTGGGGAGTATTTT. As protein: CAISDSALGEYF.

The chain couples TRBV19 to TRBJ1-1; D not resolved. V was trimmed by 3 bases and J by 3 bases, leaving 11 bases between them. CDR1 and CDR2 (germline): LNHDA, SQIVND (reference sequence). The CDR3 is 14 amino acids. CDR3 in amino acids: CASSIGQPYTEAFF. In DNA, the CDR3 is TGTGCCAGTAGTATTGGGCAGCCTTACACTGAAGCTTTCTTT.

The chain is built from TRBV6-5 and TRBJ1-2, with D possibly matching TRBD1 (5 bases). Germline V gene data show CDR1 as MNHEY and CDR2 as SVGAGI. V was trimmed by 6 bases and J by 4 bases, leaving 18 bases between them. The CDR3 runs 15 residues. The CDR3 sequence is CASRTGGSGFYGYTF. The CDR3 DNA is TGTGCCAGCAGGACCGGGGGGTCAGGGTTCTATGGCTACACCTTC.

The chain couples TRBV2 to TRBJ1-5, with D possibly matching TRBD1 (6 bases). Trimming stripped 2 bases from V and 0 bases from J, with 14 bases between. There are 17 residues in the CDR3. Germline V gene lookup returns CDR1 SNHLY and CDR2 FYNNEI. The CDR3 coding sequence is TGTGCCAGCAGTGAATTTGGGGACACCCCTAGCAATCAGCCCCAGCATTTT. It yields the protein CASSEFGDTPSNQPQHF.

CDR3 nucleotide sequence: TGTGCCAGCAGCTTAGCCCCGCCGGACAGGTTATCCGATACGCAGTATTTT. It translates to CASSLAPPDRLSDTQYF. This sequence joins TRBV7-6 and TRBJ2-3; 7 bases match TRBD1. V gave up 0 bases and J gave up 6 bases; unmatched junction bases: 12. This CDR3 contains 17 residues. The V gene's germline CDR1 is SGHVS and CDR2 FNYEAQ. Together with reference TRBV7-6 and TRBJ2-3, the CDR3 gives the full variable domain: GAGVSQSPRYKVTKRGQDVALRCDPISGHVSLYWYRQALGQGPEFLTYFNYEAQQDKSGLPNDRFSAERPEGSISTLTIQRTEQRDSAMYRCASSLAPPDRLSDTQYFGPGTRLTVL.